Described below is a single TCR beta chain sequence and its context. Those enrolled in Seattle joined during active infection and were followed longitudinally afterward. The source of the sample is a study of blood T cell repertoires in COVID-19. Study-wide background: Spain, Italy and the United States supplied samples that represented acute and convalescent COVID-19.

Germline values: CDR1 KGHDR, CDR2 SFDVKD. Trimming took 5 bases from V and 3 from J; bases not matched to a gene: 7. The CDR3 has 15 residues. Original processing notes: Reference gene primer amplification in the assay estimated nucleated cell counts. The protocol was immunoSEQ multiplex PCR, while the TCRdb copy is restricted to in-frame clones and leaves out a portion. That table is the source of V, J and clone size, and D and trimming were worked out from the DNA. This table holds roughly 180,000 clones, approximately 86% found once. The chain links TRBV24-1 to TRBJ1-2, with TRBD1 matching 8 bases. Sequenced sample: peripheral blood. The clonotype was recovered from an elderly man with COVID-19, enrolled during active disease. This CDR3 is CATSGGQGSDYGYTF. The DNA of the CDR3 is TGTGCCACCAGTGGTGGACAGGGAAGTGACTATGGCTACACCTTC.